This T cell receptor (beta chain) emerged from a study of blood T cell repertoires in COVID-19. Background on the study: T cells, B-cell-depleted T cells, or PBMCs supplied cDNA or gDNA.

Original analysis: The authors estimated nucleated cell counts from reference gene primer amplification. The data were produced by immunoSEQ multiplex PCR, yet TCRdb's version contains in-frame clones alone and is incomplete. D and trimming come from the DNA, and the V and J calls and clone size come from that table. The sample contains some 270,000 clones, 75% to 90% of which appear only once. Germline V CDR1 and CDR2: SGHTA, FQGNSA. The CDR3 runs 13 residues. V lost 11 bases to trimming and J lost 5 bases, with 16 bases between them. This TCR derives from a man between 50 and 59 years old with acute or convalescent COVID-19. The sample consisted of peripheral blood. The chain has TRBV7-2 and TRBJ2-4, with D perhaps TRBD1 (6 bases). CDR3 sequence reads: CACGRQAQNIQYF. CDR3 sequence (DNA): TGTGCCTGTGGGAGACAGGCCCAAAACATTCAGTACTTC.